Below, 21 T cell receptor beta chains from the same sample are listed, as sequenced in a study of cytomegalovirus exposure and HLA in healthy donors. PCR primers comprised 60 Vbeta and 13 Jbeta primers. Sequenced by immunoSEQ multiplex PCR; TCRdb stores in-frame clones only, minus some. The sample has under 200,000 clones, roughly four fifths seen once. Sequencing was performed on PBMCs. These receptors originate from a young woman in good health and CMV-seropositive.

This clone appeared once. The chain has TRBV10-1 and TRBJ2-2, with D unresolved. Looked up from germline, CDR1 is WNHNN and CDR2 is SYGVQD (reference sequence). This CDR3 has 13 amino acids. V lost 2 bases, J lost 2 bases, and 3 bases lay in between. The CDR3 sequence: CASSELNTGELFF. CDR3 bases: TGCGCCAGCAGTGAGCTCAACACCGGGGAGCTGTTTTTT.

The CDR3 here is CASRGLGNTIYF. The CDR3 region has the DNA TGTGCCAGCAGGGGGCTTGGAAACACCATATATTTT. V usage is TRBV7-9 and J usage is TRBJ1-3; possibly TRBD1 for D (5 bases). Germline V lookup: CDR1 SEHNR, CDR2 FQNEAQ (reference sequence). The germline V and J ends were trimmed by 6 bases and 3 bases, with 6 bases remaining between them. The CDR3 runs to 12 residues.

This clone came up once. The rearrangement uses TRBV27 and TRBJ2-7; 7 nucleotides agree with TRBD1. Trimming took 3 bases from V and 6 from J; bases not matched to a gene: 2. Germline lookup yields CDR1 MNHEY and CDR2 SMNVEV (reference sequence). The CDR3 spans 12 residues. DNA for the CDR3: TGTGCCAGCAGTTTCCCAGGGGGCGAGCAGTACTTC. This sequence encodes CASSFPGGEQYF.

The V call is TRBV13, the J call TRBJ2-3; 9 positions match TRBD1. Trimming took 3 bases from V and 3 from J; bases not matched to a gene: 1. The CDR3 spans 14 residues. Germline-derived CDR1 and CDR2 are PRHDT and FYEKMQ (reference sequence). CDR3 region: CASSLGQGTDTQYF. The DNA of the CDR3 is TGTGCCAGCAGCTTGGGACAGGGAACAGATACGCAGTATTTT.

This chain links TRBV2 with TRBJ2-1, with D maybe TRBD1 (6 bases). This CDR3 contains 14 residues. The germline V gene encodes CDR1 SNHLY and CDR2 FYNNEI. V was clipped by 8 bases and J by 2 bases, with 13 bases between them. CDR3 region: CASSAWTAYNEQFF. CDR3 nucleotide sequence: TGTGCCAGCTCGGCTTGGACAGCCTACAATGAGCAGTTCTTC. Full variable domain (outside the CDR3, taken from reference TRBV2 and TRBJ2-1): EPEVTQTPSHQVTQMGQEVILRCVPISNHLYFYWYRQILGQKVEFLVSFYNNEISEKSEIFDDQFSVERPDGSNFTLKIRSTKLEDSAMYFCASSAWTAYNEQFFGPGTRLTVL.

This chain links TRBV21-1 with TRBJ2-2; the table's D call of TRBD1 was not tested on the DNA. TRBV21-1 is designated a pseudogene. This CDR3 region has 18 residues. Here the CDR3 DNA reads TGTGCCAGCAGCAGGCCCATCCCAGGGGGCGCAGGGACCGGGGAGCTGTTTTTT. Protein: CASSRPIPGGAGTGELFF.

CDR3 sequence (DNA): TGTGCCAGCAGCTCACAGGGGGCGCTTAGCACAGATACGCAGTATTTT. Protein: CASSSQGALSTDTQYF. This chain connects TRBV7-2 to TRBJ2-3; 9 bases match TRBD1. CDR3 length: 16 amino acids. Germline V gene lookup returns CDR1 SGHTA and CDR2 FQGNSA. The J segment lost 0 bases and the V segment lost 4 bases, leaving 5 bases of the junction unmatched. The entire variable domain, with the rest obtained from reference TRBV7-2 and TRBJ2-3, is as follows: GAGVSQSPSNKVTEKGKDVELRCDPISGHTALYWYRQSLGQGLEFLIYFQGNSAPDKSGLPSDRFSAERTGGSVSTLTIQRTQQEDSAVYLCASSSQGALSTDTQYFGPGTRLTVL.

This chain connects TRBV15 to TRBJ1-1; unclear D gene. This CDR3 comprises 15 residues. Germline CDR1 LNHNV, CDR2 YYDKDF (reference sequence). V dropped 3 bases and J dropped 5 bases, with 16 bases sitting between them. CDR3 DNA sequence: TGTGCCACCAGCAGGATTAGGGTCGGAGGGACTGAAGCTTTCTTT. As protein: CATSRIRVGGTEAFF.

This rearrangement joins TRBV7-2 to TRBJ1-5; TRBD1 is a possible D gene (6 bases). The CDR3 is 15 residues long. Trimming cost V 7 bases and J 4 bases, with 17 bases left between them. Germline loops: CDR1 SGHTA, CDR2 FQGNSA. CDR3 sequence reads: CASTREGQKNQPQHF. The DNA of the CDR3 is TGTGCCAGCACCCGGGAGGGACAAAAGAATCAGCCCCAGCATTTT.

V gene TRBV5-6 combines with J gene TRBJ2-6; a possible D gene is TRBD2 (6 bases). V lost 5 bases to trimming and J lost 1 base, with 13 bases between them. The CDR3 totals 16 residues. Looked up from germline, CDR1 is SGHDT and CDR2 is YYEEEE. The CDR3: CASRGGSRSGANVLTF. CDR3 in DNA: TGTGCCAGCAGGGGGGGATCCCGATCTGGGGCCAACGTCCTGACTTTC.

V is TRBV5-4 and J is TRBJ1-1; 10 bases fit TRBD1. V shed 3 bases, J shed 0 bases, and the junction held 8 bases outside the gene matches. Germline V gene lookup returns CDR1 SGHNT and CDR2 YYREEE (reference sequence). The CDR3 loop spans 17 amino acids. The CDR3 nucleotides read TGTGCCAGCAGCTGGGGGGACAGGGGCCTCATGAACACTGAAGCTTTCTTT. Protein product: CASSWGDRGLMNTEAFF.

This chain links TRBV19 with TRBJ1-1; 9 nucleotides match TRBD1. Germline V lookup: CDR1 LNHDA, CDR2 SQIVND (reference sequence). The CDR3 spans 14 residues. V dropped 1 base and J dropped 4; count of bases not matched to a gene: 1. The CDR3 sequence is CASSIGTGATEAFF. In nucleotides, the CDR3 is TGTGCCAGTAGTATAGGGACAGGGGCCACTGAAGCTTTCTTT.

V usage is TRBV2 and J usage is TRBJ2-1, with TRBD1 as a possible D gene (6 bases). Trimming took off 10 bases at V and 6 bases at J, with 16 bases between the two ends. This CDR3 is 13 amino acids long. Germline assignment: CDR1 SNHLY and CDR2 FYNNEI. CDR3 coding DNA: TGTGCCACCTTAGGGTCAGGGGCCAATGAGCAGTTCTTC. Its translation is CATLGSGANEQFF.

This clone was observed a few times. V usage is TRBV29-1 and J usage is TRBJ1-2; TRBD1 might be the D (6 bases). This CDR3 contains 12 residues. Per the germline V gene, CDR1 is SQVTM and CDR2 is ANQGSEA. V shed 5 bases and J shed 6 bases, with 13 bases lying between them. CDR3 region: CSVSTGLDGYTF. CDR3 coding DNA: TGCAGCGTTTCGACAGGATTGGATGGCTACACCTTC.

V is TRBV7-3 and J is TRBJ2-5; maybe TRBD2 (6 bases). The tail of the sequence fits TRBJ2-7 better, so the J call may be wrong. This CDR3 has 13 amino acids. CDR1 is SGHTA, CDR2 FQGTGA, per germline. CDR3 bases: TGTGCCAGCAGCCCGCCGGGCGGGGTCGAGCAGTACTTC. This codes for CASSPPGGVEQYF.

This sequence joins TRBV4-2 and TRBJ2-3; D remains ambiguous. Trimming took 0 bases from V and 2 from J, leaving 9 bases between them. CDR3 length: 15 residues. Looked up from germline, CDR1 is LGHNA and CDR2 is YNFKEQ. The CDR3 DNA reads TGTGCCAGCAGCCAAGATCACGGTTACACAGATACGCAGTATTTT. The encoded protein is CASSQDHGYTDTQYF.

The chain carries TRBV7-3 and TRBJ2-1, with 11 nucleotides matching TRBD2. V shed 5 bases and J 8 bases; nucleotides not matched to a gene: 5. Germline CDR1 SGHTA, CDR2 FQGTGA. The CDR3 is 14 amino acids. The CDR3 loop is CASSGLAGGDEQFF. CDR3 nucleotide sequence: TGTGCCAGCAGCGGGCTAGCGGGGGGAGATGAGCAGTTCTTC.

The V gene is TRBV4-1, the J gene TRBJ1-2; the match to TRBD1 covers 7 bases. The trim removed 6 bases at V and 4 bases at J, leaving 5 bases unmatched. The CDR3 has 13 amino acids. CDR1 is MGHRA and CDR2 is YSYEKL in the germline V gene. CDR3 in amino acids: CASSGAGGYGYTF. CDR3 in DNA: TGCGCCAGCAGTGGCGCAGGGGGCTATGGCTACACCTTC.

The V gene is TRBV18, the J gene TRBJ1-1, with 11 positions matching TRBD1. V gave up 8 bases and J gave up 4 bases; unmatched junction bases: 9. The CDR3 is 15 amino acids. CDR1 is KGHSH and CDR2 is LQKENI in the germline V gene. In DNA, the CDR3 is TGTGCCAGCCTACCGACCGGGACAGGGGGCACTGAAGCTTTCTTT. It translates to CASLPTGTGGTEAFF.

The chain recombines TRBV27 with TRBJ1-2, with 8 bases aligning to TRBD1. Trimming removed 2 bases from V and 5 bases from J; junction bases left unmatched: 10. Germline V gene data show CDR1 as MNHEY and CDR2 as SMNVEV (reference sequence). The CDR3 extends over 16 amino acids. The CDR3 DNA reads TGTGCCAGCAGTTTAGCAGGGGGCGCTTTTCAGTATGGCTACACCTTC. Residues: CASSLAGGAFQYGYTF.

The J gene is TRBJ1-6, the V gene TRBV6-6; 8 nucleotides agree with TRBD1. The CDR3 has 14 residues. Unmatched junction bases numbered 5, after V lost 8 bases and J lost 5 bases. Germline CDR1 and CDR2: MNHNY and SVGAGI (reference sequence). The CDR3 bases are TGTGCCAGCCAGGGGGCGCAAAATAATTCACCCCTCCACTTT. It codes for CASQGAQNNSPLHF.